A single sample is the source of the 21 T cell receptor beta chains below, sequenced in a study of HIV-infected patients and healthy controls. Alpha and beta constant-region primers primed reverse transcription of approximately 460 ng RNA. Alpha and beta chain libraries were made separately by chain-specific third strand synthesis with multiplexing indices. TCRdb reprocessed the 5' RACE reads with MiXCR, giving one entry per CDR3 protein. The sample carries around 26,000 distinct CDR3 sequences, under 9% recorded once. The repertoire came from unfractionated whole blood and reflected all unsorted peripheral T cells. The sample comprised blood. Every receptor here comes from an adult in good health.

In its sample, this clonotype was seen many times. The chain carries TRBV28 and TRBJ2-3; D ambiguous. The CDR3 is 17 residues long. Germline assignment: CDR1 MDHEN and CDR2 SYDVKM. Between the trimmed V and J ends, which lost 2 bases and 0 bases, there was a span of 15 bases. CDR3 DNA sequence: TGTGCCAGCAGTTTAAGTACCTCCATGTCTAGCACAGATACGCAGTATTTT. Translated: CASSLSTSMSSTDTQYF.

This clonotype was found many times. This chain connects TRBV12-3 or TRBV12-4 to TRBJ1-4, with TRBD1 as a possible D gene (5 bases). The length of the CDR3 is 12 residues. V lost 2 bases, J lost 7 bases, and 5 bases lay in between. The CDR3 here is CASSLRGEKLFF. For the CDR3, the DNA is TGTGCCAGCAGTTTAAGGGGTGAAAAACTGTTTTTT.

Ten or more counts support this clonotype. The gene calls are TRBV12-3 or TRBV12-4 and TRBJ1-5; D is uncertain. V lost 8 bases and J 3 bases, leaving 17 bases between the germline ends. CDR3 length: 15 residues. The CDR3, as DNA: TGTGCCAGCCAAACCCGCGGACTGAACAATCAGCCCCAGCATTTT. Its translation is CASQTRGLNNQPQHF.

This chain joins TRBV5-1 and TRBJ1-1; D is ambiguous. V was pared by 2 bases and J by 0 bases, with 11 bases between. CDR1 is SGHRS and CDR2 is YFSETQ in the germline V gene. CDR3 size: 15 residues. The DNA for the CDR3 is TGCGCCAGCAGCTTACAACTGGGCATGAACACTGAAGCTTTCTTT. Its protein is CASSLQLGMNTEAFF.

This clonotype was found many times. In DNA, the CDR3 is TGTGCCAGCAGTTACACCCAGACCTTTGCAACTAATGAAAAACTGTTTTTT. As protein: CASSYTQTFATNEKLFF. The rearrangement joins TRBV6-6 to TRBJ1-4; no firm D call. The germline V gene has CDR1 MNHNY and CDR2 SVGAGI (reference sequence). V lost 2 bases, J lost 0 bases, and 13 bases lay in between. The CDR3 sequence is 17 residues long.

The chain uses TRBV7-2 and TRBJ2-3; a weak D match, TRBD2 (5 bases). The CDR3 runs 12 residues. Trimming shortened V by 5 bases and J by 7 bases, and 10 bases separated the two germline ends. In germline, CDR1 is SGHTA, CDR2 FQGNSA. The CDR3 bases are TGTGCCAGCAGCCCGGACTGGTATACGCAGTATTTT. It yields the protein CASSPDWYTQYF. The complete variable domain, with remaining parts taken from reference TRBV7-2 and TRBJ2-3, reads GAGVSQSPSNKVTEKGKDVELRCDPISGHTALYWYRQSLGQGLEFLIYFQGNSAPDKSGLPSDRFSAERTGGSVSTLTIQRTQQEDSAVYLCASSPDWYTQYFGPGTRLTVL.

This clonotype appeared many times. V and J are TRBV7-7 and TRBJ1-2; D gene unclear. CDR3 length equals 16 residues. V lost 4 bases, J lost 3 bases, and 18 bases lay in between. In germline, CDR1 is SSHAT, CDR2 FNYEAQ (reference sequence). CDR3 amino acids: CASSSRLTGSYYGYTF. The CDR3 DNA sequence: TGTGCCAGCAGCTCCCGATTGACCGGGTCCTACTATGGCTACACCTTC.

This clonotype showed up many times. The J gene is TRBJ2-7, the V gene TRBV20-1, with D perhaps TRBD1 or TRBD2 (5 bases each). The CDR3 has 14 residues. The V gene lost 5 bases and the J gene lost 7 bases, with 21 bases spanning the gap. In germline, CDR1 is DFQATT, CDR2 SNEGSKA (reference sequence). CDR3 loop: CSAHTGTGFNEQYF. In DNA, the CDR3 is TGCAGTGCTCACACCGGGACCGGGTTTAATGAGCAGTACTTC.

In its sample, this clonotype was seen many times. The chain recombines TRBV12-3 or TRBV12-4 with TRBJ2-6; the D gene is possibly TRBD1 (5 bases). The length of the CDR3 is 14 residues. Trimming stripped 6 bases from V and 4 bases from J, with 10 bases between. The CDR3 region has the DNA TGTGCCAGCAGATCAGGGTCCGGGGCCAACGTCCTGACTTTC. Protein sequence: CASRSGSGANVLTF.

This chain uses TRBV27 with TRBJ2-1, with 11 bases aligning to TRBD2. Trimming removed 6 bases from V and 7 bases from J; junction bases left unmatched: 23. The CDR3 is made up of 20 amino acids. Germline-derived CDR1 and CDR2 are MNHEY and SMNVEV (reference sequence). This CDR3 reads CASSLGQGFRLAGGGNEQFF. Here the CDR3 DNA reads TGTGCCAGCAGCCTAGGCCAAGGTTTCCGGCTAGCGGGGGGAGGAAATGAGCAGTTCTTC.

This clonotype was observed at least ten times. This rearrangement joins TRBV20-1 to TRBJ2-5; TRBD2 agrees at 11 bases. The V gene's germline CDR1 is DFQATT and CDR2 SNEGSKA (reference sequence). This CDR3 contains 14 residues. Germline trimming cut 5 bases from V and 1 base from J; bases unmatched to any gene: 3. CDR3 DNA: TGCAGTGCTGATCTAGCGGGGGGCCAAGAGACCCAGTACTTC. It yields the protein CSADLAGGQETQYF.

This clonotype was seen many times. This rearrangement joins TRBV27 to TRBJ1-5; D may be TRBD1 (5 bases). Between the trimmed V and J ends, which lost 6 bases and 4 bases, there was a span of 13 bases. This CDR3 region has 14 residues. The V gene's germline CDR1 is MNHEY and CDR2 SMNVEV (reference sequence). The CDR3 protein is CASRTGAWNQPQHF. Written as DNA, the CDR3 is TGTGCCAGCAGGACCGGGGCTTGGAATCAGCCCCAGCATTTT.

By sample share, this clonotype is medium-sized. The chain carries TRBV6-6 and TRBJ1-1; D is ambiguous. Germline V CDR1 and CDR2: MNHNY, SVGAGI (reference sequence). This CDR3 is 14 amino acids long. The V gene lost 0 bases and the J gene lost 4 bases, with 9 bases spanning the gap. The CDR3 protein is CASSYSRASTEAFF. CDR3 sequence (DNA): TGTGCCAGCAGTTACTCGAGGGCATCCACTGAAGCTTTCTTT.

The chain is built from TRBV3-1 and TRBJ2-5, with D unresolved. The CDR3 sequence is 13 residues long. V was cut by 7 bases and J by 1 base, with 10 bases left in between. Germline assignment: CDR1 LGHDT and CDR2 YNNKEL (reference sequence). The CDR3 sequence is CASNSVFQETQYF. CDR3 nucleotide sequence: TGTGCCAGCAACTCCGTGTTCCAAGAGACCCAGTACTTC.

Only one count was recorded for this clonotype. The genes are TRBV24-1 and TRBJ2-1, with D possibly matching TRBD2 (5 bases). CDR3 length: 17 amino acids. Between the trimmed V and J ends, which lost 2 bases and 0 bases, there was a span of 13 bases. From germline, CDR1 is KGHDR and CDR2 SFDVKD. This chain's CDR3 is CATSDSPGWSSYNEQFF. The CDR3 region has the DNA TGTGCCACCAGTGATTCCCCGGGGTGGAGCTCCTACAATGAGCAGTTCTTC.

This clonotype was counted ten times or more. The genes are TRBV4-3 and TRBJ1-1; D not certain. The CDR3 sequence is 16 residues long. The germline gives CDR1 LGHNA, CDR2 YSLEER. V shed 0 bases and J shed 3 bases, with 14 bases lying between them. The CDR3 here is CASSQDLVSGYTEAFF. CDR3 sequence (DNA): TGCGCCAGCAGCCAAGATCTCGTATCGGGCTACACTGAAGCTTTCTTT.

This clonotype has a count of ten or more. V and J are TRBV4-2 and TRBJ1-6, with TRBD1 matching over 9 bases. CDR1 is LGHNA and CDR2 is YNFKEQ in the germline V gene. V was clipped by 3 bases and J by 7 bases; unmatched bases: 7. This CDR3 is 16 amino acids long. The CDR3 is CASSQSTGGSNSPLHF. In nucleotides, the CDR3 is TGTGCCAGCAGCCAGTCAACAGGGGGCTCGAATTCACCCCTCCACTTT.

This clonotype was detected only a few times. The chain links TRBV4-3 to TRBJ1-2, with 8 positions matching TRBD1. The germline CDR1 and CDR2 sequences are LGHNA and YSLEER. The V segment lost 1 base and the J segment 2 bases; nucleotides outside the gene matches: 9. The CDR3 has 17 amino acids. The CDR3 protein is CASSQAPTGEENYGYTF. CDR3 nucleotides: TGCGCCAGCAGCCAAGCCCCGACAGGGGAAGAGAACTATGGCTACACCTTC.

The sample holds many counts of this clonotype. The genes are TRBV7-9 and TRBJ2-6; no clear D. Germline values: CDR1 SEHNR, CDR2 FQNEAQ (reference sequence). CDR3 size: 13 residues. Trimming removed 6 bases from V and 6 bases from J, with 9 bases in between. The CDR3 is CASSRVLANVLTF. CDR3 sequence (DNA): TGTGCCAGCAGTAGGGTTTTGGCCAACGTCCTGACTTTC.

This clonotype has ten or more counts. The J gene is TRBJ2-5, the V gene TRBV6-5; D gene uncertain. CDR3 length: 15 amino acids. Per germline, CDR1 MNHEY and CDR2 SVGAGI. V was clipped by 0 bases and J by 5 bases, with 13 bases between them. CDR3 amino acids: CASSYSALALETQYF. CDR3 in DNA: TGTGCCAGCAGTTACTCGGCGTTGGCATTGGAGACCCAGTACTTC.

The chain has TRBV25-1 and TRBJ2-3, with 7 bases fitting TRBD1. Germline CDR1 MGHDK, CDR2 SYGVNS. The CDR3 has 15 amino acids. V shed 10 bases and J 5 bases; nucleotides not matched to a gene: 15. CDR3 in amino acids: CATGSQGVYKDTQYF. CDR3 nucleotide sequence: TGTGCCACCGGCAGTCAGGGGGTATACAAAGATACGCAGTATTTT.